The clone carrying this T cell receptor (beta chain) has only a few counts. Its antigen is unknown. 60 Vbeta and 13 Jbeta primers were used in PCR. Some clones are missing from TCRdb's copy, which holds only in-frame ones; the method was immunoSEQ multiplex PCR. The top ten clones hold 10% to 15% of a sample with under 140,000 clones, 76% of them seen once. The sample originates from a study of cytomegalovirus exposure and HLA in healthy donors. Study-wide results and caveats: Later analysis identified 15,000 to 20,000 TCR beta sequences associated with HLA alleles, using a false discovery rate threshold of 0.05. The investigators catalogued 150 to 200 TCR beta chains as cytomegalovirus-associated.

Germline V gene data show CDR1 as SQVTM and CDR2 as ANQGSEA. This CDR3 comprises 14 residues. The ends were cut back, 4 bases at V and 3 bases at J, with 15 bases in the middle. The chain links TRBV29-1 to TRBJ1-1; D is ambiguous. Sequencing was done on a sample of PBMCs. This TCR was recovered from a man aged 25 to 40 in good health and CMV-seropositive. CDR3 residues: CSVGGLVGDTEAFF. In nucleotides, the CDR3 is TGCAGCGTTGGTGGGCTGGTCGGGGACACTGAAGCTTTCTTT. The whole variable domain, filled in from reference TRBV29-1 and TRBJ1-1, reads SAVISQKPSRDICQRGTSLTIQCQVDSQVTMMFWYRQQPGQSLTLIATANQGSEATYESGFVIDKFPISRPNLTFSTLTVSNMSPEDSSIYLCSVGGLVGDTEAFFGQGTRLTVV.